This T cell receptor beta chain was found in a study of T-cell memory formation after mild COVID-19. Constant-segment primers served in 5'RACE that generated TCR alpha and TCR beta cDNA libraries bearing sample barcodes and UMIs. One entry per CDR3 protein, called by TCRdb with MiXCR from the 5' RACE reads. The sample includes around 100,000 distinct CDR3 sequences, 20% to 25% of them seen just once. For this clonotype: Antigen specificity is unknown.

Whole-study findings and limits: Clones that contracted from day 15 to 85 had balanced CD4/CD8; later expanders were CD4+ biased.

The V end was cut by 7 bases, the J end by 4 bases, with 10 bases between. Per germline, CDR1 LNHDA and CDR2 SQIVND (reference sequence). The CDR3 extends over 12 amino acids. The sample taken for sequencing was PBMCs or a T cell subset sorted from them (not recorded which). This receptor was obtained from a man in his late teens or twenties who had mild COVID-19 (a few samples of this study predate the infection). Cell type and time point are not known. The chain carries TRBV19 and TRBJ1-1; no firm D call. CDR3 DNA sequence: TGTGCCAGTACCCTTGATGCCACTGAAGCTTTCTTT. Protein: CASTLDATEAFF.